Listed here are 27 T cell receptor beta chains from one sample, sequenced in a study of blood T cells in healthy people across ages. Combining a sample-barcoded 5' primer with a J-beta primer mix, a second PCR ran for about 7 to 11 cycles. One entry per CDR3 protein, called by TCRdb with MiXCR from the 5' RACE reads. The table records over 600,000 distinct CDR3 sequences, 35% to 50% of them present only once. The sequenced sample consisted of blood. All receptors derive from a man of 80 years or more in good health.

The rearrangement joins TRBV20-1 to TRBJ2-1; 10 positions agree with TRBD2. After removal of 4 bases from V and 2 bases from J, the junction contained 2 bases not matched to a gene. This CDR3 contains 14 residues. CDR1 and CDR2 from the germline V gene are DFQATT and SNEGSKA (reference sequence). CDR3 DNA sequence: TGCAGTGCTACAAGCGGGAGGGCCTACAATGAGCAGTTCTTC. The encoded protein is CSATSGRAYNEQFF.

The chain links TRBV2 to TRBJ2-3; the D is unclear. Deletions cut 7 bases from V and 2 bases from J, with 10 bases between. This CDR3 contains 13 residues. Germline assignment: CDR1 SNHLY and CDR2 FYNNEI. The CDR3 DNA reads as TGTGCCAGCAAGGGCAGGTTCACAGATACGCAGTATTTT. As protein: CASKGRFTDTQYF.

The J gene is TRBJ2-3, the V gene TRBV20-1; D is possibly TRBD2 (6 bases). This CDR3 is 15 amino acids long. Germline V CDR1 and CDR2: DFQATT, SNEGSKA (reference sequence). V was cut by 1 base and J by 2 bases, with 13 bases left in between. In DNA, the CDR3 is TGCAGTGCTAGAGTGTTAGCGGAAGTCACAGATACGCAGTATTTT. Encoded protein: CSARVLAEVTDTQYF.

In this sample, this clonotype turned up once. This chain uses TRBV6-5 with TRBJ2-7; 10 bases are shared with TRBD1. In germline, CDR1 is MNHEY, CDR2 SVGAGI. The CDR3 covers 14 residues. The ends lost 2 bases at V and 6 bases at J; junction bases unmatched: 4. The chain's CDR3 is CASSYGTGVLEQYF. For the CDR3, the DNA is TGTGCCAGCAGTTACGGGACAGGGGTTCTCGAGCAGTACTTC.

This clonotype was seen more than once but under ten times. The chain is built from TRBV7-2 and TRBJ2-3; possibly TRBD2 for D (5 bases). The germline CDR1 and CDR2 sequences are SGHTA and FQGNSA. V lost 7 bases, J lost 2 bases, and 19 bases lay in between. This CDR3 has 16 amino acids. This chain's CDR3 is CASTKLMGAATDTQYF. CDR3 sequence (DNA): TGTGCCAGCACCAAGCTGATGGGAGCGGCCACAGATACGCAGTATTTT.

This clonotype was seen just once. The V gene is TRBV6-1, the J gene TRBJ1-5, with TRBD1 matching 7 bases. V was clipped by 6 bases and J by 2 bases; unmatched bases: 7. This CDR3 has 15 residues. Germline loops: CDR1 MNHNS, CDR2 SASEGT. CDR3 sequence (DNA): TGTGCCAGCAGAGTAACAGGGGCGGGCAATCAGCCCCAGCATTTT. It specifies CASRVTGAGNQPQHF.

This clonotype was picked up many times. The rearrangement joins TRBV20-1 to TRBJ2-7; D is perhaps TRBD2 (6 bases). In germline, CDR1 is DFQATT, CDR2 SNEGSKA (reference sequence). The V end lost 5 bases, the J end lost 1 base, and 15 bases lay between the germline ends. This CDR3 has 14 residues. The CDR3 sequence: CSAPPSGQSYEQYF. CDR3 nucleotides: TGCAGTGCTCCCCCCAGCGGGCAGTCCTACGAGCAGTACTTC.

The rearrangement links TRBV4-2 to TRBJ1-2; D is ambiguous. From germline, CDR1 is LGHNA and CDR2 YNFKEQ. Trimming stripped 4 bases from V and 1 base from J, with 16 bases between. The CDR3 sequence is 16 residues long. The CDR3 is CASSRQTTQYNYGYTF. The CDR3 DNA is TGTGCCAGCAGCCGCCAGACAACCCAGTATAACTATGGCTACACCTTC.

As DNA, the CDR3 is TGCAGCGTTGAAGATCGGGGTCAGACAGGGCCCTCTGGGGCCAACGTCCTGACTTTC. Protein sequence: CSVEDRGQTGPSGANVLTF. The chain recombines TRBV29-1 with TRBJ2-6, with 7 bases matching TRBD1. The CDR3 runs to 19 residues. Losses at the gene ends were 0 bases for V and 0 bases for J; bases not matched to a gene: 11. Germline assignment: CDR1 SQVTM and CDR2 ANQGSEA. Together with reference TRBV29-1 and TRBJ2-6, the CDR3 gives the full variable domain: SAVISQKPSRDICQRGTSLTIQCQVDSQVTMMFWYRQQPGQSLTLIATANQGSEATYESGFVIDKFPISRPNLTFSTLTVSNMSPEDSSIYLCSVEDRGQTGPSGANVLTFGAGSRLTVL.

V and J are TRBV20-1 and TRBJ2-7, with D possibly matching TRBD2 (6 bases). Germline V gene sequence: CDR1 DFQATT, CDR2 SNEGSKA (reference sequence). CDR3 size: 16 residues. Trimming took off 5 bases at V and 0 bases at J, with 20 bases between the two ends. The CDR3 region is CSAVLWRELSSYEQYF. CDR3 DNA: TGCAGTGCTGTATTGTGGAGGGAGCTCAGCTCCTACGAGCAGTACTTC.

The V call is TRBV28, the J call TRBJ2-1, with 9 bases identical to TRBD2. The junction had 10 bases not matched to a gene; V was cut back by 0 bases and J by 10 bases. CDR3 size: 16 residues. Per germline, CDR1 MDHEN and CDR2 SYDVKM. The CDR3 loop is CASSLWSSGDEGEQFF. CDR3 sequence (DNA): TGTGCCAGCAGTTTATGGTCTAGCGGGGACGAAGGGGAGCAGTTCTTC.

V usage is TRBV1 and J usage is TRBJ2-7; no DNA check was done on the table's D call, TRBD1. TRBV1 is classified as a pseudogene. The CDR3 has 15 residues. The CDR3 region has the DNA TGCACCAGCAGCCAGCCAAGACAGGTCCCCTACGAGCAGTACTTC. Protein sequence: CTSSQPRQVPYEQYF.

This clonotype appeared a few times. This chain uses TRBV7-8 with TRBJ2-1; D could derive from TRBD1 or TRBD2 (5 bases each). Looked up from germline, CDR1 is SGHVS and CDR2 is FQNEAQ. V was pared by 5 bases and J by 4 bases, with 18 bases between. CDR3 length equals 16 residues. This CDR3 is CASSLRVRGAYNEQFF. In DNA, the CDR3 is TGTGCCAGCAGCCTCAGGGTACGGGGAGCATACAATGAGCAGTTCTTC.

The chain joins TRBV28 to TRBJ2-1; D assignment may be TRBD1 or TRBD2 (5 bases each). Per the germline V gene, CDR1 is MDHEN and CDR2 is SYDVKM. With 6 bases removed from V and 7 bases from J, the gap between germline ends came to 25 bases. The CDR3 is 17 amino acids. DNA of the CDR3: TGTGCCAGCAGCCATCCAGCACCGGGACGCTCTATTAATGAGCAGTTCTTC. Translation: CASSHPAPGRSINEQFF.

Points on this clonotype: A read error may explain this, as a much larger clone is one base away. The chain combines TRBV4-3 with TRBJ2-1; D is ambiguous. From germline, CDR1 is LGHNA and CDR2 YSLEER. The CDR3 totals 15 residues. The V and J ends lost 2 bases and 1 base respectively, with 9 bases between them. The CDR3 spells CASSQRPVSYNEQFF. The CDR3 nucleotides read TGCGCCAGCAGCCAACGGCCGGTATCCTACAATGAGCAGTTCTTC.

This clonotype was seen a single time. A much larger clonotype is one base distant, so this may be a read error. The rearrangement links TRBV7-2 to TRBJ2-7; D uncertain. Matching the DNA end better, TRBJ2-4 makes the J call doubtful. Germline V gene lookup returns CDR1 SGHTA and CDR2 FQGNSA. The length of the CDR3 is 15 residues. DNA for the CDR3: TGTGCCAGCAGCTTAACGGCAGTCCTTACGAACATTCAGTACTTC. It is translated as CASSLTAVLTNIQYF.

This clonotype has a handful of counts. The V gene is TRBV9, the J gene TRBJ1-4; 8 positions match TRBD1. This CDR3 has 17 amino acids. The V and J ends lost 4 bases and 0 bases, in that order; junction bases with no gene match: 8. Germline CDR1 reads SGDLS; CDR2 reads YYNGEE. CDR3 nucleotide sequence: TGTGCCAGCAGCCCCCGACAGGGGACAGCAACTAATGAAAAACTGTTTTTT. Protein: CASSPRQGTATNEKLFF.

Turning to this clonotype: The junction does not match germline at one end; this may be a read error. This chain connects TRBV13 to TRBJ1-2; 9 nucleotides match TRBD1. There are 14 residues in the CDR3. CDR1 and CDR2 from the germline V gene are PRHDT and FYEKMQ (reference sequence). CDR3 in DNA: TGTGCCGGCAGCCCGGACAGGGGTACCTATGGCTACACCTTC. It is translated as CAGSPDRGTYGYTF.

This chain connects TRBV5-4 to TRBJ2-3; 7 nucleotides match TRBD2. Looked up from germline, CDR1 is SGHNT and CDR2 is YYREEE (reference sequence). This CDR3 spans 15 amino acids. J gave up 6 bases and V 1 base, and 8 bases lay outside the gene matches. CDR3 DNA: TGTGCCAGCAGCTTGAATGTCGGGGGGTCGGATACGCAGTATTTT. It codes for CASSLNVGGSDTQYF.

This clonotype was seen more than once but under ten times. The chain employs TRBV29-1 and TRBJ2-5; D possibly corresponds to TRBD2 (5 bases). V lost 6 bases to trimming and J lost 0 bases, with 11 bases between them. The CDR3 contains 13 residues. Germline lookup yields CDR1 SQVTM and CDR2 ANQGSEA. The CDR3 sequence is CSVDEADQETQYF. In DNA form, the CDR3 reads TGCAGCGTCGACGAAGCGGACCAAGAGACCCAGTACTTC.

The genes are TRBV20-1 and TRBJ2-1, with D maybe TRBD2 (6 bases). From germline, CDR1 is DFQATT and CDR2 SNEGSKA (reference sequence). Trimming removed 0 bases from V and 2 bases from J, with 14 bases in between. The CDR3 loop spans 16 amino acids. CDR3 loop: CSARDPAGPTYNEQFF. The CDR3 region has the DNA TGCAGTGCTAGAGATCCAGCGGGCCCTACCTACAATGAGCAGTTCTTC.

CDR3 amino acids: CASRPGTGPTDTQYF. CDR3 nucleotide sequence: TGTGCCAGCAGGCCAGGGACAGGCCCCACAGATACGCAGTATTTT. The chain has TRBV6-4 and TRBJ2-3, with 8 bases matching TRBD1. V was clipped by 6 bases and J by 2 bases; unmatched bases: 7. The V gene's germline CDR1 is MRHNA and CDR2 SNTAGT. This CDR3 has 15 residues.

V usage is TRBV5-5 and J usage is TRBJ1-2, with TRBD1 identical over 7 bases. Germline V gene data show CDR1 as SGHKS and CDR2 as YYEKEE (reference sequence). The junction had 8 bases not matched to a gene; V was cut back by 3 bases and J by 3 bases. The CDR3 loop spans 15 amino acids. The CDR3 bases are TGTGCCAGCAGCTGGAGTGCCGACAGGGACTATGGCTACACCTTC. It is translated as CASSWSADRDYGYTF. Together with reference TRBV5-5 and TRBJ1-2, the CDR3 gives the full variable domain: DAGVTQSPTHLIKTRGQQVTLRCSPISGHKSVSWYQQVLGQGPQFIFQYYEKEERGRGNFPDRFSARQFPNYSSELNVNALLLGDSALYLCASSWSADRDYGYTFGSGTRLTVV.

In this sample, this clonotype turned up many times. V and J are TRBV2 and TRBJ2-4, with D possibly being TRBD1 (5 bases). Germline loops: CDR1 SNHLY, CDR2 FYNNEI. The CDR3 has 15 residues. V was shortened by 4 bases and J by 5 bases, with 15 bases between the two germline ends. The DNA of the CDR3 is TGTGCCAGCAGTGTTTCAGGGTTGATCGAAAACATTCAGTACTTC. It translates to CASSVSGLIENIQYF. The full variable domain, its missing parts supplied by reference TRBV2 and TRBJ2-4, is EPEVTQTPSHQVTQMGQEVILRCVPISNHLYFYWYRQILGQKVEFLVSFYNNEISEKSEIFDDQFSVERPDGSNFTLKIRSTKLEDSAMYFCASSVSGLIENIQYFGAGTRLSVL.

The V gene is TRBV29-1, the J gene TRBJ2-3; D is ambiguous. Germline-derived CDR1 and CDR2 are SQVTM and ANQGSEA. The CDR3 totals 14 residues. V lost 6 bases to trimming and J lost 2 bases, with 15 bases between them. CDR3 bases: TGCAGCGTCGTGGGCTTTGGGTACACAGATACGCAGTATTTT. Encoded protein: CSVVGFGYTDTQYF.

CDR3 amino acids: CASSQANRRETQYF. The CDR3 DNA reads TGCGCCAGCAGCCAAGCAAACAGAAGAGAGACCCAGTACTTC. This chain joins TRBV4-1 and TRBJ2-7; D is undetermined. The J call is doubtful: the DNA matches TRBJ2-5 better. Germline CDR1 and CDR2: MGHRA and YSYEKL. The CDR3 is made up of 14 amino acids.

This clonotype was seen a handful of times. The V gene is TRBV6-6, the J gene TRBJ2-2; D gene unclear. Trimming took 2 bases from V and 6 from J, leaving 7 bases between them. This CDR3 spans 13 amino acids. The V gene's germline CDR1 is MNHNY and CDR2 SVGAGI (reference sequence). The CDR3 here is CASSYRDPGELFF. The CDR3, as DNA: TGTGCCAGCAGTTACAGGGATCCCGGGGAGCTGTTTTTT.